The source of this T cell receptor beta chain is a study of T cell responses to AZD1222 COVID-19 vaccine. The study's findings and limits: All repertoire sampling was performed exclusively after the peak T cell response.

Concerning this clone itself: The antigen remains unidentified.

The data were produced by immunoSEQ multiplex PCR, yet TCRdb's version contains in-frame clones alone and is incomplete. Of over 120,000 clones detected, about 92% appear once; the ten largest clones hold under 2%. Germline-derived CDR1 and CDR2 are SGHRS and YFSETQ. The CDR3 is 14 amino acids. Germline trimming cut 4 bases from V and 4 bases from J; bases unmatched to any gene: 7. The sequences come from peripheral blood, collected on day 0 of AZD1222 vaccination. The TCR originated in an adult in good health. This chain uses TRBV5-1 with TRBJ1-2, with 7 nucleotides matching TRBD1. CDR3 DNA sequence: TGCGCCAGCAGCGCCGACAGGGTGAGCTATGGCTACACCTTC. Translation gives CASSADRVSYGYTF.